The entry below gives a single T cell receptor (beta chain) sequence along with its context. The target of this receptor is not known. No per-base quality is available; no much larger clone lies one base away. The library was produced with the immunoSEQ multiplex PCR assay. The published analysis was carried out like this. A statistical classification framework was built to diagnose cytomegalovirus status from the catalog of TCR beta chain sequences. In TCRdb, the immuneACCESS table is reduced to in-frame sequences with V and J assigned. These tables do not hold every clone; where another copy was compared, an unresolved V gene accounts for under half, and the others remain unexplained. V, J and clone size are those of that table, while D and trimming were read from the DNA. The table for this sample lists about 130,000 clones; roughly 93% of them were counted only once. Of the sample, around 1.3% falls within the top ten clones.

This sample is part of a study of cytomegalovirus exposure and HLA in healthy donors (dated by TCRdb to 2015 to 2018). At the level of the whole study: A later analysis indicated that the 100 to 150 validation repertoires were generated on the platform also employed for the roughly 720 repertoires of the first cohort. To predict cytomegalovirus infection status, the study combined high-throughput TCR immunosequencing, statistical association of individual TCRs with disease status, and machine learning. Besides the first cohort of 666 subjects, a separate validation cohort made up of over a hundred different subjects was used. The study aimed to test whether signatures of past pathogen exposure could be identified by cataloging public T cell receptors. What the study reported, not specific to this receptor: Across donors, most TCR sequences were observed very rarely, whereas some public TCRs were present in many individuals. Subsequent analysis determined that TCRs grouped into clusters in the first cohort also showed a tendency toward co-occurrence across the 120 validation repertoires, and 85% to 95% of cluster scores exceeded 0. According to the authors, the approach could potentially be generalized to other disease states and immunological phenotypes. A later analysis had no HLA typing for the validation cohort, so co-occurrence there was scored across all 110 or so repertoires. In both the original and validation cohorts, the classifier was reported to diagnose cytomegalovirus status with high specificity and sensitivity. Three of the identified cytomegalovirus-associated TCR beta chains were confirmed in vitro to be specific for cytomegalovirus antigens. In the study, some 160 TCR beta chains were listed as associated with cytomegalovirus.

The donors belonged to the validation cohort of around 130 subjects, which was separate from the approximately 700-subject first cohort. Trimming costs V 4 bases and J 6 bases, and their ends lie 16 bases apart. From the cysteine up to the phenylalanine, the CDR3 has a length of 14 residues. Only the CDR3 DNA is retained, 42 bases long and in frame from the first base. CDR1 and CDR2 are read off the germline V gene as SGHTS and YDEGEE. The rearranged chain carries TRBV5-8 and TRBJ1-2; tentative D gene TRBD1, with 5 bases matching. The TCR originated in a woman between 18 and 29 years old in good health and CMV-seronegative. Source material: PBMCs. The CDR3 in this case is CASSPWRGENGYTF. In nucleotides, the sequence is TGTGCCAGCAGCCCTTGGAGGGGCGAAAATGGCTACACCTTC.